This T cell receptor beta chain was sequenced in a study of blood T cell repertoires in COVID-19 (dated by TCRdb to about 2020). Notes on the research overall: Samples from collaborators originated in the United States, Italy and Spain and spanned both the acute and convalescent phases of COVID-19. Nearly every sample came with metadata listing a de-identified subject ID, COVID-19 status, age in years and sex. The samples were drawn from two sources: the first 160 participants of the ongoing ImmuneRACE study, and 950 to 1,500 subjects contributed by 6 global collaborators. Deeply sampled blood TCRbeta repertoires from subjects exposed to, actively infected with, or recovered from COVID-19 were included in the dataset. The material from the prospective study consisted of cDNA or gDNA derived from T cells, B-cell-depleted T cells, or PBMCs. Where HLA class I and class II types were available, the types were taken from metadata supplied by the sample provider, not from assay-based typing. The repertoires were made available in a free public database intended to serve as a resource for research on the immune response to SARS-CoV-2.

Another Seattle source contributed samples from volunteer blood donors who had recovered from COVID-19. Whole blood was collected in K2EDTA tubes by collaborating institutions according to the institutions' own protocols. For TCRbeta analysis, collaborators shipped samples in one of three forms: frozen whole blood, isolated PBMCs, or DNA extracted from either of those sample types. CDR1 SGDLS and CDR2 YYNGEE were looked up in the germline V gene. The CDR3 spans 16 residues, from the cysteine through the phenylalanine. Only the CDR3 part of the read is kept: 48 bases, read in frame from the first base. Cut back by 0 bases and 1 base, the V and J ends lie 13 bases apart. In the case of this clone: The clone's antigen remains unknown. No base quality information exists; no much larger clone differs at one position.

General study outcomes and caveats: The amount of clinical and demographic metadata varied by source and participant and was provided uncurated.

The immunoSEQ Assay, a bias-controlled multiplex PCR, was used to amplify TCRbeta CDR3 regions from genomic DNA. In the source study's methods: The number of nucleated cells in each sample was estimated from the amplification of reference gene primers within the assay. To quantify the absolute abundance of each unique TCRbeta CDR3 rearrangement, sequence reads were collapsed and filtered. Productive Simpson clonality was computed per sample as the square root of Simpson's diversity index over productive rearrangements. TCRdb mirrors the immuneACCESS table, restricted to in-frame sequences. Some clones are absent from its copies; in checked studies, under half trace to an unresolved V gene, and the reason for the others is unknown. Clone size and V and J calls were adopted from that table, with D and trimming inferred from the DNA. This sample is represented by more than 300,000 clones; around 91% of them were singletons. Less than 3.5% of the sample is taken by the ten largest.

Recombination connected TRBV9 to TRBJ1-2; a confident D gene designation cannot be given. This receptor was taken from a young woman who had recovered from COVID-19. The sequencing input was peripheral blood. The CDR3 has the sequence CASSVDDRSGNYGYTF. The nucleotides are TGTGCCAGCAGCGTAGATGATAGATCGGGTAACTATGGCTACACCTTC.